This T cell receptor beta chain was obtained from a study of shared clonotypes between healthy human individuals. Study-wide background: For every donor, three CD4 naive, three CD4 memory, two CD8 naive and one CD8 memory plates were used.

As originally analysed: Filtering was not the same, since immunoSEQ gave junction-only sequences without quality scores. TCRdb's table, derived via immunoSEQ multiplex PCR, lists solely in-frame clones and lacks some. The D gene and trimming were derived from the DNA, and the V and J assignments and clone size from that table. This table holds 2 million to 3 million clones, 93% found once. Broader study findings: Generation probability values for non-shared clonotypes were lower than those for clonotypes shared by all four donors.

The CDR3 covers 15 residues. J lost 5 bases, V lost 6 bases, and 8 bases had no gene match. In germline, CDR1 is MGHDK, CDR2 SYGVNS. For this clone: The antigen is not known.

Negatively enriched CD4+ T cells were divided by CD45RA into naive and memory. Sequencing was performed on naive CD4+ T cells from PBMCs. Subset specified: CD45RA+ positively selected. The sequence came from a man aged 18 to 29 in good health. Some clones in this sample may be carry-over from other donors' samples. The chain carries TRBV25-1 and TRBJ2-5; 11 bases map to TRBD2. CDR3 protein: CASSVLTSGTETQYF. In nucleotides, the CDR3 is TGTGCCAGCAGCGTTCTGACTAGCGGGACGGAGACCCAGTACTTC.